The present entry profiles one T cell receptor (beta chain) with its context. This entry is derived from a study of technical replicates of blood from a few donors. Libraries were prepared by immunoSEQ multiplex PCR; TCRdb keeps only in-frame clonotypes and omits some of them. The data show some 80,000 clones, about 81% seen once. From germline, CDR1 is SGHVS and CDR2 FQNEAQ. This CDR3 contains 15 residues. V lost 6 bases, J lost 2 bases, and 7 bases stayed unmatched. Sequenced material: PBMCs. The chain combines TRBV7-8 with TRBJ1-3; 7 bases map to TRBD1. The receptor was isolated from a human donor in good health. Some clones in this sample may be carry-over from other donors' samples. The CDR3, as DNA: TGTGCCAGCAGTCGTGCCAGGGGGACTGGAAACACCATATATTTT. Translated, it gives CASSRARGTGNTIYF.